This T cell receptor (beta chain) is drawn from a study of CD8 T cells in ankylosing spondylitis. The CDR3 is made up of 13 amino acids. Trimming pared 2 bases from V and 4 bases from J, leaving 6 bases between. Germline V gene data show CDR1 as SEHNR and CDR2 as FQNEAQ (reference sequence). A single record per CDR3 protein comes from TCRdb applying MiXCR to the 5' RACE reads. The sample records around 280,000 distinct CDR3 sequences, roughly 20% being singletons. This TCR was sampled from a male donor with ankylosing spondylitis or in good health (not recorded which). Material: blood, either unsorted or a sorted T cell fraction (not recorded which). The chain is built from TRBV7-9 and TRBJ2-1; D gene ambiguous. This CDR3 is CASSLNEYNEQFF. DNA of the CDR3: TGTGCCAGCAGCTTAAACGAGTACAATGAGCAGTTCTTC.